This T cell receptor (beta chain) was sequenced for a study of shared clonotypes between healthy human individuals. Deep-level assay runs were performed. Sequencing was performed on unsorted PBMC DNA using ten immunoSEQ deep assay plates. Some clones are missing from TCRdb's copy, which holds only in-frame ones; the method was immunoSEQ multiplex PCR. This repertoire shows under 600,000 clones, nearly 80% found once; its top ten account for roughly an eighth. For this clone: Its antigen remains unknown.

Study-wide points: Clonotype sharing among donors was thought likely to change with sequencing depth.

The V gene's germline CDR1 is SGHRS and CDR2 YFSETQ. The ends were cut back, 0 bases at V and 5 bases at J, with 12 bases in the middle. The CDR3 covers 14 residues. The source of this sequence is a woman aged 40 to 50 in good health. Some clones in this sample may be carry-over from other donors' samples. The chain couples TRBV5-1 to TRBJ2-7, with D perhaps matching TRBD2 (6 bases). The source material was PBMCs. The CDR3 sequence is CASSLDGRPNEQYF. The DNA for the CDR3 is TGCGCCAGCAGCTTGGATGGGAGGCCCAACGAGCAGTACTTC.